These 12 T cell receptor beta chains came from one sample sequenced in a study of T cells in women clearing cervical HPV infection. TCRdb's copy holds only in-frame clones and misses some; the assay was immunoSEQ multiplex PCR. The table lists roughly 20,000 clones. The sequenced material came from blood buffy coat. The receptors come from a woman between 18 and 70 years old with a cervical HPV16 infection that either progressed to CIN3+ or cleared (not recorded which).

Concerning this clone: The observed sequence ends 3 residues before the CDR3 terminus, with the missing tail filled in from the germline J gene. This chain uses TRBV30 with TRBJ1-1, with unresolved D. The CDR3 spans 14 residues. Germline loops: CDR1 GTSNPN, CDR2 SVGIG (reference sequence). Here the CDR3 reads CAWSGVTFGLGAFF. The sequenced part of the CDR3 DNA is TGTGCCTGGAGCGGTGTTACCTTTGGGCTCGGA.

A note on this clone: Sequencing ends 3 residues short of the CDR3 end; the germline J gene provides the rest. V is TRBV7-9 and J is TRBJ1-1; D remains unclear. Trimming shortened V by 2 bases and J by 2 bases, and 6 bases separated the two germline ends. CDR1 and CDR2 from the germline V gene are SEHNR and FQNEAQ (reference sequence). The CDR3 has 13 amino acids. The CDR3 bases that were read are TGTGCCAGCAGCTTAACAGTTAACACTGAA. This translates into CASSLTVNTE. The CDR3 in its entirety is CASSLTVNTEAFF.

CDR3 bases read: TGCGCCAGCAGCCAGGGGTTGCGGGGGGGCCAAGAGACC. Residues: CASSQGLRGGQET. The whole CDR3 reads CASSQGLRGGQETQYF. The chain joins TRBV5-1 to TRBJ2-5; 9 nucleotides line up with TRBD2. The read is 3 residues too short to cover the CDR3 end, so that end is filled in from the germline J gene. Trimming removed 4 bases from V and 1 base from J; junction bases left unmatched: 8. CDR3 length equals 16 residues. Germline CDR1 is SGHRS and CDR2 is YFSETQ. Together with reference TRBV5-1 and TRBJ2-5, the CDR3 gives the full variable domain: KAGVTQTPRYLIKTRGQQVTLSCSPISGHRSVSWYQQTPGQGLQFLFEYFSETQRNKGNFPGRFSGRQFSNSRSEMNVSTLELGDSALYLCASSQGLRGGQETQYFGPGTRLLVL.

CDR3 amino acids: CASNGQGASTDTQYF. The sequenced part of the CDR3 DNA is TGTGCCAGTAACGGACAGGGGGCTAGCACAGATACG. The chain carries TRBV19 and TRBJ2-3, with 11 bases matching TRBD1. The sequenced fragment ends 3 residues before the CDR3 boundary, so the rest is inferred from the germline J gene. The V segment lost 7 bases and the J segment 0 bases; nucleotides outside the gene matches: 3. CDR1 is LNHDA and CDR2 is SQIVND in the germline V gene (reference sequence). CDR3 size: 15 residues. The variable domain in full, completed from reference TRBV19 and TRBJ2-3, reads DGGITQSPKYLFRKEGQNVTLSCEQNLNHDAMYWYRQDPGQGLRLIYYSQIVNDFQKGDIAEGYSVSREKKESFPLTVTSAQKNPTAFYLCASNGQGASTDTQYFGPGTRLTVL.

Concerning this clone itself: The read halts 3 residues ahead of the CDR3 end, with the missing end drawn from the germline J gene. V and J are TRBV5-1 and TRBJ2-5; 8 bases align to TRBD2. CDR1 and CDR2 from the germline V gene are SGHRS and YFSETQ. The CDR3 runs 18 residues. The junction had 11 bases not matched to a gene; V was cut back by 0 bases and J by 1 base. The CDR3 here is CASSLATLAATLQETQYF. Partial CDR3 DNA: TGCGCCAGCAGCTTGGCGACACTAGCGGCGACTCTCCAAGAGACC.

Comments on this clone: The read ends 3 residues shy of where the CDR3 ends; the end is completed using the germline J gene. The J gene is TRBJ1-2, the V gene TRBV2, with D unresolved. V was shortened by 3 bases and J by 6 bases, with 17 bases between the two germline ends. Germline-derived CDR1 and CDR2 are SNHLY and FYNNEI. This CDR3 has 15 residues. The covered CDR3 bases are TGTGCCAGCAGTGATCTGTCTTGGCAGGATGATGGC. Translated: CASSDLSWQDDG. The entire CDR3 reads CASSDLSWQDDGYTF.

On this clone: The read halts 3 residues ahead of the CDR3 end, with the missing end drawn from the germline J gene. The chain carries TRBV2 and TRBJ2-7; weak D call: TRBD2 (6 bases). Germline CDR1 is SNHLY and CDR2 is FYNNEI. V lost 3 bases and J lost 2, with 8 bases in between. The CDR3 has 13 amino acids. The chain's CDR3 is CASSDPGAYEQYF. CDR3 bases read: TGTGCCAGCAGTGACCCGGGGGCCTACGAG.

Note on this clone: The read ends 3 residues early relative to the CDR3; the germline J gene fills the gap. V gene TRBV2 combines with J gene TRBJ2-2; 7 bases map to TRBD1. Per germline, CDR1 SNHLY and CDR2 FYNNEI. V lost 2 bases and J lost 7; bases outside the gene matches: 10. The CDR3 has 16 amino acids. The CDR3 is CASSESGQWDSGELFF. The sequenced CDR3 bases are TGTGCCAGCAGTGAATCAGGGCAATGGGACAGCGGGGAG.

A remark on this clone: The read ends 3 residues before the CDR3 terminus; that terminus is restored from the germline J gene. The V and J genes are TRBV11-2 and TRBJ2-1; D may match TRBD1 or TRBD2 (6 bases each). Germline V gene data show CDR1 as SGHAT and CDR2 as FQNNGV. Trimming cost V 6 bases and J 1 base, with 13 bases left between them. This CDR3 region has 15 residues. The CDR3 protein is CASRGAGHSYNEQFF. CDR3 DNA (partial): TGTGCCAGCAGGGGCGCGGGACATTCCTACAATGAG.

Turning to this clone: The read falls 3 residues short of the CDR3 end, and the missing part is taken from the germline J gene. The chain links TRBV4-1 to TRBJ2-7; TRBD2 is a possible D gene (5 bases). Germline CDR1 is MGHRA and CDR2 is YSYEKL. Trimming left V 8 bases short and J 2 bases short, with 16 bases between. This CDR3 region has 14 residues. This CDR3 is CASGPAALTYEQYF. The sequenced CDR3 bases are TGCGCCAGCGGTCCAGCGGCTCTGACCTACGAG.

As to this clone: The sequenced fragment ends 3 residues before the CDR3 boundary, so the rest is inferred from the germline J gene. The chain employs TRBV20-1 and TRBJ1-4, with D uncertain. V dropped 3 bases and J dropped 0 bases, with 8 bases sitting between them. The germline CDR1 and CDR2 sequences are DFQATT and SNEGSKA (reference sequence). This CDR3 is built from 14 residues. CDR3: CSASVGATNEKLFF. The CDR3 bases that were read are TGCAGTGCTAGCGTCGGGGCAACTAATGAAAAA.

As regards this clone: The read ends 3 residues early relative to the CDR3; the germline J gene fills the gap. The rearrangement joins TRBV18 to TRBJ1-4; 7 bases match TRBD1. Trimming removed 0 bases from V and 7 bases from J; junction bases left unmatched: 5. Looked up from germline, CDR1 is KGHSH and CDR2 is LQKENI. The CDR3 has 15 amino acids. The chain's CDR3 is CASSPPKGGGEKLFF. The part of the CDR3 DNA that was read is TGTGCCAGCTCACCACCTAAAGGGGGCGGTGAAAAA.